This T cell receptor beta chain appears in the sequencing data of a study of OX40 agonist ivuxolimab in advanced cancers. Study in general: Enrollees could have had prior anti-PD-1, anti-PD-L1 or anti-CTLA-4 therapy, which more than 30% had received. Study-level findings and limits: Blood T cells, both CD4+ and CD8+, expanded clonally by week 6 at 0.1 to 3.0 mg/kg.

The investigators sampled blood at baseline, at cycle 4 day 1, and at cycle 7 day 1. TCRdb's table, derived via immunoSEQ multiplex PCR, lists solely in-frame clones and lacks some. The sample holds some 95,000 clones, about 85% seen once. A note on this clone: As yet, its antigen is unknown.

The origin of this receptor is an adult with an advanced solid tumor such as melanoma, head and neck, liver or kidney cancer. The specimen was CD4+ or CD8+ T cells sorted from blood, collected in a trial of the OX40 agonist ivuxolimab.

CDR3 in amino acids: CASSPAFLSGELFF. CDR3 in DNA: TGTGCCAGCAGCCCCGCTTTTCTCTCCGGGGAGCTGTTTTTT. The V and J genes are TRBV7-3 and TRBJ2-2; D is unresolved. The CDR3 has 14 amino acids. Germline V gene sequence: CDR1 SGHTA, CDR2 FQGTGA. The V end lost 5 bases, the J end lost 6 bases, and 13 bases lay between the germline ends.